This T cell receptor beta chain was sequenced in a study of somatic mutations in cytotoxic T cells in rheumatoid arthritis. Overall study context: Blood (about 31 ml EDTA) from each patient was taken right after diagnosis, before any treatment.

General study findings and limits: For patients with rheumatoid arthritis, CD8+ clonality went up with age, while healthy controls showed no such change. No significant CD8+ T-cell clonality difference was found between rheumatoid arthritis patients and age-matched controls.

The CDR3 has 15 amino acids. Looked up from germline, CDR1 is SGHNT and CDR2 is YYREEE (reference sequence). Trimming stripped 4 bases from V and 0 bases from J, with 8 bases between. This clone was seen only a few times. The antigen remains undetermined. Profiling relied on immunoSEQ multiplex PCR, and the TCRdb table lists in-frame clones only, not all of them. The sample yields almost 9,000 clones, just under 80% seen once. Sequencing was performed on CD8+ T cells sorted from blood. The chain uses TRBV5-4 and TRBJ2-6, with D maybe TRBD1 (6 bases). This TCR was sampled from an adult with rheumatoid arthritis. Here the CDR3 reads CASSQQGSGANVLTF. CDR3 nucleotides: TGTGCCAGCAGCCAACAGGGCTCTGGGGCCAACGTCCTGACTTTC.